Below are 30 T cell receptor beta chains sequenced from a single sample in a study of identical twins. In TCRdb, the 5' RACE reads were re-called with MiXCR into one record per CDR3 protein. The sample lists approximately 490,000 distinct CDR3 sequences; around 24% were seen once. The same sample was also studied in work on yellow fever vaccine responses in identical twins.

Material: CD4+ T cells sorted from blood. The receptors originated from a woman aged 18-29 years in good health.

This clonotype showed up just a few times. The chain has TRBV3-1 and TRBJ2-7; D not certain. The germline V gene has CDR1 LGHDT and CDR2 YNNKEL (reference sequence). Between the trimmed V and J ends, which lost 8 bases and 5 bases, there was a span of 16 bases. The CDR3 spans 13 residues. The CDR3 DNA reads TGTGCCAGCGGAGTCAAGGGAACCCACGAGCAGTACTTC. This codes for CASGVKGTHEQYF.

The chain employs TRBV6-1 and TRBJ2-2; D is unresolved. Germline assignment: CDR1 MNHNS and CDR2 SASEGT. The CDR3 sequence is 14 residues long. V lost 10 bases and J lost 1, with 13 bases in between. The DNA for the CDR3 is TGTGCCACCGTTGCGGACGGGAACACCGGGGAGCTGTTTTTT. It is translated as CATVADGNTGELFF.

The genes are TRBV7-2 and TRBJ2-3, with 8 nucleotides matching TRBD2. This CDR3 is built from 17 residues. V shed 0 bases and J 0 bases; nucleotides not matched to a gene: 5. The germline V gene has CDR1 SGHTA and CDR2 FQGNSA. CDR3 nucleotide sequence: TGTGCCAGCAGCTTAGCGCGGAGCGGGGGCAGCACAGATACGCAGTATTTT. It codes for CASSLARSGGSTDTQYF.

This clonotype showed up just a few times. The chain employs TRBV4-1 and TRBJ2-5; the D call may be TRBD1 or TRBD2 (5 bases each). With 2 bases removed from V and 2 bases from J, the gap between germline ends came to 12 bases. The germline CDR1 and CDR2 sequences are MGHRA and YSYEKL. The CDR3 sequence is 15 residues long. CDR3 sequence (DNA): TGCGCCAGCAGCCAAACCCAGGGAGATCAAGAGACCCAGTACTTC. It translates to CASSQTQGDQETQYF.

V and J are TRBV7-7 and TRBJ2-1; D gene unclear. The CDR3 is 14 residues long. CDR1 is SSHAT, CDR2 FNYEAQ, per germline (reference sequence). V lost 1 base, J lost 6 bases, and 10 bases lay in between. This CDR3 reads CASSLVTGSNEQFF. The CDR3 DNA sequence: TGTGCCAGCAGCTTAGTTACGGGTAGCAATGAGCAGTTCTTC.

The gene calls are TRBV20-1 and TRBJ2-1; D is possibly TRBD2 (6 bases). In germline, CDR1 is DFQATT, CDR2 SNEGSKA (reference sequence). The CDR3 covers 13 residues. Trimming shortened V by 6 bases and J by 7 bases, and 16 bases separated the two germline ends. The DNA of the CDR3 is TGCAGTGCCGGGACCAGCGGGCCTAATGAGCAGTTCTTC. This gives the protein CSAGTSGPNEQFF.

The V gene is TRBV6-5, the J gene TRBJ2-7; D tentatively fits TRBD1 or TRBD2 (5 bases each). V shed 2 bases and J shed 2 bases, with 7 bases lying between them. The CDR3 sequence is 13 residues long. Germline CDR1 reads MNHEY; CDR2 reads SVGAGI. The CDR3, as DNA: TGTGCCAGCAGTTACGGGGACGCCTACGAGCAGTACTTC. Protein: CASSYGDAYEQYF.

The chain is built from TRBV6-1 and TRBJ2-7; no firm D call. V dropped 5 bases and J dropped 3 bases, with 11 bases sitting between them. This CDR3 spans 13 amino acids. Germline CDR1 and CDR2: MNHNS and SASEGT. Written as DNA, the CDR3 is TGTGCCAGCAGTCGCTTTAATGGCTACGAGCAGTACTTC. This sequence encodes CASSRFNGYEQYF.

This clonotype was detected a few times. The chain combines TRBV7-6 with TRBJ2-1; 14 bases map to TRBD2. V trimming: 4 bases; J trimming: 9 bases; junction bases outside the gene matches: 2. The CDR3 consists of 14 residues. The germline V gene encodes CDR1 SGHVS and CDR2 FNYEAQ. CDR3 sequence: CASSWTSGRSEQFF. The CDR3 DNA is TGTGCCAGCAGCTGGACTAGCGGGAGGAGTGAGCAGTTCTTC.

This clonotype has just a few counts. The chain couples TRBV12-3 or TRBV12-4 to TRBJ1-1; D is unclear. There are 13 residues in the CDR3. The germline V and J ends were trimmed by 6 bases and 3 bases, with 11 bases remaining between them. The CDR3: CASRDQDDTEAFF. CDR3 nucleotides: TGTGCCAGCAGGGATCAGGATGACACTGAAGCTTTCTTT.

The sample holds a few counts of this clonotype. V and J are TRBV3-1 and TRBJ2-1; TRBD2 is a possible D gene (6 bases). Germline V CDR1 and CDR2: LGHDT, YNNKEL (reference sequence). Trimming took 3 bases from V and 0 from J, leaving 12 bases between them. The CDR3 is made up of 16 amino acids. The CDR3 protein is CASSHGLLSSYNEQFF. The CDR3 region has the DNA TGTGCCAGCAGCCACGGACTACTGAGCTCCTACAATGAGCAGTTCTTC.

The J gene is TRBJ2-2, the V gene TRBV7-6; D possibly corresponds to TRBD2 (5 bases). Germline V gives CDR1 SGHVS, CDR2 FNYEAQ. This CDR3 has 15 residues. V shed 2 bases and J shed 1 base, with 8 bases lying between them. The DNA for the CDR3 is TGTGCCAGCAGCTTATCGGAGGTGAACACCGGGGAGCTGTTTTTT. Translated, it gives CASSLSEVNTGELFF.

V is TRBV4-2 and J is TRBJ2-2; 7 positions match TRBD2. This CDR3 comprises 15 residues. Trimming cost V 0 bases and J 5 bases; bases outside gene matches: 3. Per the germline V gene, CDR1 is LGHNA and CDR2 is YNFKEQ. CDR3 nucleotides: TGTGCCAGCAGCCAAGATCTGCGGGAGACCGGGGAGCTGTTTTTT. Protein: CASSQDLRETGELFF.

This clonotype has more than one count but fewer than ten. This rearrangement joins TRBV7-9 to TRBJ1-4; D gene ambiguous. The CDR3 is 13 amino acids. Per germline, CDR1 SEHNR and CDR2 FQNEAQ (reference sequence). V was pared by 5 bases and J by 7 bases, with 11 bases between. The CDR3 region has the DNA TGTGCCAGCAGCCCGTTAGGGATTGAAAAACTGTTTTTT. Translating gives CASSPLGIEKLFF.

This clonotype came up a few times. Here the CDR3 reads CASAQEFLNTEAFF. CDR3 bases: TGTGCCAGCGCGCAGGAGTTTTTGAACACTGAAGCTTTCTTT. The chain employs TRBV7-9 and TRBJ1-1; D is unclear. V was pared by 8 bases and J by 0 bases, with 13 bases between. The CDR3 has 14 amino acids. Germline V gives CDR1 SEHNR, CDR2 FQNEAQ (reference sequence).

This clonotype was picked up a small number of times. This chain joins TRBV11-3 and TRBJ2-5, with D possibly matching TRBD1 (6 bases). Trimming pared 7 bases from V and 5 bases from J, leaving 17 bases between. Germline-derived CDR1 and CDR2 are SGHNT and YENEEA. This CDR3 spans 14 amino acids. The chain's CDR3 is CASNGAAGEETQYF. For the CDR3, the DNA is TGTGCCAGCAATGGGGCAGCAGGGGAGGAGACCCAGTACTTC.

The J gene is TRBJ2-7, the V gene TRBV29-1; D remains ambiguous. The ends were cut back, 4 bases at V and 7 bases at J, with 17 bases in the middle. The CDR3 length is 13 residues. Germline V gene data show CDR1 as SQVTM and CDR2 as ANQGSEA. This chain's CDR3 is CSVVGPFSREQYF. CDR3 nucleotide sequence: TGCAGCGTTGTCGGGCCTTTTTCTCGGGAGCAGTACTTC.

This chain uses TRBV5-5 with TRBJ1-2; 7 bases fit TRBD1. The CDR3 has 15 amino acids. Trimming took 0 bases from V and 1 from J; bases not matched to a gene: 3. Germline-derived CDR1 and CDR2 are SGHKS and YYEKEE (reference sequence). The CDR3, as DNA: TGTGCCAGCAGCTTGGGAGGGGGCAATAACTATGGCTACACCTTC. Residues: CASSLGGGNNYGYTF.

The chain combines TRBV5-1 with TRBJ2-3, with D maybe TRBD2 (6 bases). The CDR3 is 15 amino acids. CDR1 and CDR2 (germline): SGHRS, YFSETQ. The V and J ends lost 5 bases and 1 base respectively, with 14 bases between them. The CDR3 DNA reads TGCGCCAGCAGGTACCGGGAGAGCCGCACAGATACGCAGTATTTT. Protein product: CASRYRESRTDTQYF.

This clonotype has more than one count but fewer than ten. This chain connects TRBV20-1 to TRBJ1-1; a weak D match, TRBD1 (6 bases). The length of the CDR3 is 11 residues. CDR1 is DFQATT, CDR2 SNEGSKA, per germline (reference sequence). V lost 6 bases and J 6 bases, leaving 11 bases between the germline ends. DNA for the CDR3: TGCAGTGCGAGCGGGGGGCCTGAAGCTTTCTTT. It encodes CSASGGPEAFF.

The rearrangement uses TRBV25-1 and TRBJ2-1, with D perhaps matching TRBD1 (6 bases). CDR3 length: 16 residues. Trimming shortened V by 5 bases and J by 3 bases, and 17 bases separated the two germline ends. In germline, CDR1 is MGHDK, CDR2 SYGVNS. The chain's CDR3 is CASSSPMGQIYNEQFF. The CDR3 DNA reads as TGTGCCAGCAGTTCCCCCATGGGACAAATCTACAATGAGCAGTTCTTC. The full variable domain, in which reference TRBV25-1 and TRBJ2-1 provide the parts outside the CDR3, is EADIYQTPRYLVIGTGKKITLECSQTMGHDKMYWYQQDPGMELHLIHYSYGVNSTEKGDLSSESTVSRIRTEHFPLTLESARPSHTSQYLCASSSPMGQIYNEQFFGPGTRLTVL.

V gene TRBV2 combines with J gene TRBJ1-1; D is undetermined. V was cut by 4 bases and J by 10 bases, with 10 bases left in between. Germline loops: CDR1 SNHLY, CDR2 FYNNEI. The CDR3 totals 11 residues. The CDR3 nucleotides read TGTGCCAGCAGTGCTTCGGCCACAGCTTTCTTT. Translation gives CASSASATAFF.

The chain recombines TRBV5-5 with TRBJ2-7, with no clear D. Germline CDR1 reads SGHKS; CDR2 reads YYEKEE (reference sequence). The V end lost 4 bases, the J end lost 4 bases, and 9 bases lay between the germline ends. The CDR3 sequence is 12 residues long. The CDR3: CASSLQEYEQYF. DNA of the CDR3: TGTGCCAGCAGCCTTCAGGAATACGAGCAGTACTTC. The variable domain in full, completed from reference TRBV5-5 and TRBJ2-7, reads DAGVTQSPTHLIKTRGQQVTLRCSPISGHKSVSWYQQVLGQGPQFIFQYYEKEERGRGNFPDRFSARQFPNYSSELNVNALLLGDSALYLCASSLQEYEQYFGPGTRLTVT.

This clonotype was found many times. This sequence joins TRBV7-2 and TRBJ2-1, with D perhaps TRBD2 (7 bases). The CDR3 totals 15 residues. Deletions cut 5 bases from V and 7 bases from J, with 18 bases between. CDR1 and CDR2 from the germline V gene are SGHTA and FQGNSA. The DNA for the CDR3 is TGTGCCAGCAGCCTTGAAAGGGGGGGGTGGAATGAGCAGTTCTTC. This encodes CASSLERGGWNEQFF. Based on the CDR3 plus reference TRBV7-2 and TRBJ2-1, the full variable domain is GAGVSQSPSNKVTEKGKDVELRCDPISGHTALYWYRQSLGQGLEFLIYFQGNSAPDKSGLPSDRFSAERTGGSVSTLTIQRTQQEDSAVYLCASSLERGGWNEQFFGPGTRLTVL.

This clonotype has only a few counts. The chain employs TRBV10-2 and TRBJ2-7; TRBD2 matches 8 bases. The trim removed 7 bases at V and 3 bases at J, leaving 17 bases unmatched. The CDR3 has 17 amino acids. The germline gives CDR1 WSHSY, CDR2 SAAADI. This CDR3 reads CASTSGLVGERGYEQYF. The DNA for the CDR3 is TGCGCCAGCACCTCGGGACTAGTCGGGGAAAGGGGCTACGAGCAGTACTTC.

There are a few counts of this clonotype. V gene TRBV20-1 combines with J gene TRBJ1-5; D remains ambiguous. CDR3 length equals 12 residues. Germline CDR1 and CDR2: DFQATT and SNEGSKA (reference sequence). The V end lost 6 bases, the J end lost 0 bases, and 6 bases lay between the germline ends. CDR3 bases: TGCAGTGCGAGTCATAGCAATCAGCCCCAGCATTTT. Residues: CSASHSNQPQHF.

At least ten counts were recorded for this clonotype. The V and J genes are TRBV11-2 and TRBJ2-3; 7 bases map to TRBD2. V lost 6 bases and J lost 0; bases outside the gene matches: 6. CDR3 size: 15 residues. Germline CDR1 and CDR2: SGHAT and FQNNGV. CDR3 bases: TGTGCCAGCAGATTATCCGGGGGGAGCACAGATACGCAGTATTTT. This translates into CASRLSGGSTDTQYF.

The gene calls are TRBV20-1 and TRBJ2-1; 14 bases fit TRBD2. The germline CDR1 and CDR2 sequences are DFQATT and SNEGSKA (reference sequence). The CDR3 is made up of 18 amino acids. The trim removed 6 bases at V and 0 bases at J, leaving 10 bases unmatched. Here the CDR3 DNA reads TGCAGTGCCCAAGGACTAGCGGGAGGTCTCTCCTCCTACAATGAGCAGTTCTTC. Its protein is CSAQGLAGGLSSYNEQFF.

This clonotype was seen only a few times. The chain has TRBV24-1 and TRBJ2-2; D possibly corresponds to TRBD1 (5 bases). The germline gives CDR1 KGHDR, CDR2 SFDVKD. The CDR3 sequence is 16 residues long. The germline V and J ends were trimmed by 1 base and 5 bases, with 13 bases remaining between them. The CDR3, as DNA: TGTGCCACCAGTGATTTAGCTAGGGGCCGAACCGGGGAGCTGTTTTTT. Residues: CATSDLARGRTGELFF.

The chain uses TRBV18 and TRBJ2-2; D is undetermined. Germline CDR1 KGHSH, CDR2 LQKENI. V lost 2 bases and J lost 6, with 4 bases in between. The CDR3 sequence is 12 residues long. DNA for the CDR3: TGTGCCAGCTCACCATTCCCCGGGGAGCTGTTTTTT. Translation: CASSPFPGELFF.